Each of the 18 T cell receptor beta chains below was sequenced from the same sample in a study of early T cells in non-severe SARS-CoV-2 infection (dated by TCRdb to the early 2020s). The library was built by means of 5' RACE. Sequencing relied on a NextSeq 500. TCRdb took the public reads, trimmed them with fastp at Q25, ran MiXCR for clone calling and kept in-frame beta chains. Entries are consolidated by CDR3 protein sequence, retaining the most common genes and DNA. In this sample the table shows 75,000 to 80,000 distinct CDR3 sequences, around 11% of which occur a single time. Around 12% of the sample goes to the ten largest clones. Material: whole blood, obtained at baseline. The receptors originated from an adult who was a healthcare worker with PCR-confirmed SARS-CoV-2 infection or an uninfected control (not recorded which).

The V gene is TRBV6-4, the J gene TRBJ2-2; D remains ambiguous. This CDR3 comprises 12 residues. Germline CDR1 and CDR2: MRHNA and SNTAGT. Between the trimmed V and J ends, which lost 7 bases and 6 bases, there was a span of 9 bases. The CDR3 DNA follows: TGTGCCAGCAATTTGACGTCCGGGGAGCTGTTTTTT. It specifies CASNLTSGELFF.

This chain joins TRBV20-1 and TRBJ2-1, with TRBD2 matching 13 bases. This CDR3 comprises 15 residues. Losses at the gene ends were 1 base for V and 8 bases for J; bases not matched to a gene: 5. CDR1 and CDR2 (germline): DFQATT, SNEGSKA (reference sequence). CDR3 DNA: TGCAGTGCTAGAGCGGGACTAGCGGGGACGGATGAGCAGTTCTTC. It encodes CSARAGLAGTDEQFF.

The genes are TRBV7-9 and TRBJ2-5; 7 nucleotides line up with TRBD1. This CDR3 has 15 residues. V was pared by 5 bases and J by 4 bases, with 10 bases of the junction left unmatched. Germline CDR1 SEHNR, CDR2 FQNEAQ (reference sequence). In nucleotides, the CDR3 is TGTGCCAGCAGCCCGGACAGGCGCCGAGGAGAGACCCAGTACTTC. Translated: CASSPDRRRGETQYF.

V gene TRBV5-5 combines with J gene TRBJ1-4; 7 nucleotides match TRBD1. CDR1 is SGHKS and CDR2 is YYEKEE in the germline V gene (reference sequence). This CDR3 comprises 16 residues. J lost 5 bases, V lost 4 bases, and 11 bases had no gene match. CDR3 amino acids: CASSPKAGTENEKLFF. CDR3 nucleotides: TGTGCCAGCAGCCCCAAGGCCGGGACAGAAAATGAAAAACTGTTTTTT.

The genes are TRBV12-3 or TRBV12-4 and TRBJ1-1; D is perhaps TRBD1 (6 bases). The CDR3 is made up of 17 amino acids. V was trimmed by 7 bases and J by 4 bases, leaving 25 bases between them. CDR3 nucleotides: TGTGCCAGCACCCACCGTGTACAGGGCTTGAGAATCACTGAAGCTTTCTTT. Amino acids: CASTHRVQGLRITEAFF.

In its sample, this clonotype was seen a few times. The CDR3 protein is CASSLGARDTEAFF. The CDR3 DNA follows: TGTGCCAGCAGCTTGGGGGCGCGGGACACTGAAGCTTTCTTT. The rearrangement links TRBV7-6 to TRBJ1-1, with a possible D match to TRBD1 (6 bases). V shed 3 bases and J shed 3 bases, with 11 bases lying between them. The CDR3 runs 14 residues. Germline V gene data show CDR1 as SGHVS and CDR2 as FNYEAQ.

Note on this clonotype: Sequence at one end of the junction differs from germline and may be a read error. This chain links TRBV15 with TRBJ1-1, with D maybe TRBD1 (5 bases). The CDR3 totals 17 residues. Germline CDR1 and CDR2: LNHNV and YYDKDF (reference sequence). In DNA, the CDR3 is TGTACCACCAGCAGACACGCGAAAGGGGTCGTGAACACTGAAGCTTTCTTT. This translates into CTTSRHAKGVVNTEAFF.

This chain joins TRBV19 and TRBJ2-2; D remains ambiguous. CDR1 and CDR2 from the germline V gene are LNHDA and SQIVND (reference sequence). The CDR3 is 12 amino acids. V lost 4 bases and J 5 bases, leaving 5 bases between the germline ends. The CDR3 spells CASSTHTGELFF. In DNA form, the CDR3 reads TGTGCCAGTAGTACCCATACCGGGGAGCTGTTTTTT.

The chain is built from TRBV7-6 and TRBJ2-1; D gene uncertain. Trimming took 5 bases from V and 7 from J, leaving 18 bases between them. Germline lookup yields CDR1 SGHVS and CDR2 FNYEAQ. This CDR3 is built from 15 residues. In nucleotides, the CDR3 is TGTGCCAGCAGCACCCCAGGCGTGGGGTGGAATGAGCAGTTCTTC. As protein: CASSTPGVGWNEQFF. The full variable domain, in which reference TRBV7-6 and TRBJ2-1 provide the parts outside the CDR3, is GAGVSQSPRYKVTKRGQDVALRCDPISGHVSLYWYRQALGQGPEFLTYFNYEAQQDKSGLPNDRFSAERPEGSISTLTIQRTEQRDSAMYRCASSTPGVGWNEQFFGPGTRLTVL.

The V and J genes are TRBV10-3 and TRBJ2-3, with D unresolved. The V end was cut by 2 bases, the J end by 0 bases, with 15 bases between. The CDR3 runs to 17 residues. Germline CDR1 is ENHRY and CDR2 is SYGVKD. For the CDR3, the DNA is TGTGCCATCAGTGAGCCGAGGTTTGGTAGCAGCACAGATACGCAGTATTTT. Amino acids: CAISEPRFGSSTDTQYF.

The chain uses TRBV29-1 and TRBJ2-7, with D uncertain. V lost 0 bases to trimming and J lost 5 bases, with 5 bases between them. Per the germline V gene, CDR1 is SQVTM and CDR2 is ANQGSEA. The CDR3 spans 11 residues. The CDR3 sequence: CSVEEFNEQYF. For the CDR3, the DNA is TGCAGCGTTGAAGAGTTCAACGAGCAGTACTTC.

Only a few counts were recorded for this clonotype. CDR3 loop: CASSRNRLAASGELFF. The CDR3 nucleotides read TGTGCCAGCAGTCGAAACAGACTAGCAGCTAGCGGGGAGCTGTTTTTT. The chain recombines TRBV27 with TRBJ2-2; TRBD2 matches 7 bases. V dropped 5 bases and J dropped 7; count of bases not matched to a gene: 13. This CDR3 is 16 amino acids long. From germline, CDR1 is MNHEY and CDR2 SMNVEV (reference sequence).

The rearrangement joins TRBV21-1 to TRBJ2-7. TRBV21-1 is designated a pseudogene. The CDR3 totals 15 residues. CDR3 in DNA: TGTGCCAGCAGCAAAGGTGTGAGGCCGTCCTACGAGCAGTACTTC. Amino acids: CASSKGVRPSYEQYF.

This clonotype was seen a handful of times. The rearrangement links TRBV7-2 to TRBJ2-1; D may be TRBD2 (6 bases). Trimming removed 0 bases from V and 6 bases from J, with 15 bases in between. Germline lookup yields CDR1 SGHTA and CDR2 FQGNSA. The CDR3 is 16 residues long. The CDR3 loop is CASSLAGGTSPNEQFF. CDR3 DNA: TGTGCCAGCAGCTTAGCGGGGGGAACTAGCCCCAATGAGCAGTTCTTC.

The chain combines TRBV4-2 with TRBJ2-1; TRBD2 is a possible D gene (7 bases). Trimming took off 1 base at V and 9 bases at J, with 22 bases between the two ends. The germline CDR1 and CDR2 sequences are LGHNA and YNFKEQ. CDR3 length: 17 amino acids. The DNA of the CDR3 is TGTGCCAGCAGCCAAGCAGGAGGGGGGGCCCGAGAGGTTGAGCAGTTCTTC. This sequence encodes CASSQAGGGAREVEQFF.

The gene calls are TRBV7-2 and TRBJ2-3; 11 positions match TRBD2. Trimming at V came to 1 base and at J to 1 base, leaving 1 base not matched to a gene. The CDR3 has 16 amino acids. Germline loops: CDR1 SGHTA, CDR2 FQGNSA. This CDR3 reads CASSLELAGGTDTQYF. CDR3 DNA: TGTGCCAGCAGCTTAGAACTAGCGGGGGGCACAGATACGCAGTATTTT.

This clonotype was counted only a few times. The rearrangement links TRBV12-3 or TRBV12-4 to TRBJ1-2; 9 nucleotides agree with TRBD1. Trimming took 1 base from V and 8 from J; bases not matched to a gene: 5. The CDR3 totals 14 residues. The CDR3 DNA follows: TGTGCCAGCAGTTTAGGGACAGGGGTAGGCGGCTACACCTTC. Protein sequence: CASSLGTGVGGYTF.

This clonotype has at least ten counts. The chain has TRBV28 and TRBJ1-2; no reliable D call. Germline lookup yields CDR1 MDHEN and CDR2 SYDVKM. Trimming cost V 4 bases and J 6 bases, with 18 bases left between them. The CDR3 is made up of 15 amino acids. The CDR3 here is CASSSIHRTANGYTF. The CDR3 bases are TGTGCCAGCAGTTCAATTCACCGGACCGCGAATGGCTACACCTTC.